This T cell receptor (beta chain) was sequenced during a study of T cell responses to AZD1222 COVID-19 vaccine. Study as a whole: Analysis merged second doses at about 4 or about 12 weeks.

TCRdb's copy holds only in-frame clones and misses some; the assay was immunoSEQ multiplex PCR. The sample lists more than 150,000 clones, more than 80% occurring once. Findings of the study overall: No repertoire was sampled before or during the peak T cell response, only after it. The donor cohort was predominantly white British with a female majority, and clonal diversity may have been underestimated. At baseline, seropositivity was found in only a handful of AZD1222 recipients.

A word on this clone: What it recognizes is unknown.

This CDR3 comprises 14 residues. Germline lookup yields CDR1 LNHDA and CDR2 SQIVND (reference sequence). V was pared by 2 bases and J by 2 bases, with 9 bases between. The V call is TRBV19, the J call TRBJ2-5; D may be TRBD1 or TRBD2 (5 bases each). The sequencing used peripheral blood, collected on day 0 of AZD1222 vaccination. This receptor was taken from an adult in good health. The CDR3 loop is CASSILEGQETQYF. CDR3 nucleotide sequence: TGTGCCAGTAGTATATTAGAGGGGCAAGAGACCCAGTACTTC.